This TCR beta chain is from a study of identical twins. Study results and caveats: Cord blood beta clonotypes present at high abundance carried fewer insertions; no such pattern appeared in memory repertoires.

This CDR3 is 11 amino acids long. Between the trimmed V and J ends, which lost 4 bases and 5 bases, there was a span of 8 bases. Germline values: CDR1 DFQATT, CDR2 SNEGSKA (reference sequence). TCRdb reprocessed the 5' RACE reads via MiXCR and lists one record per CDR3 protein. The table shows fewer than 500,000 distinct CDR3 sequences, with roughly an eighth occurring only once. The sample holds a few counts of this clonotype. The antigen is unknown. These data were also reused for a study on yellow fever vaccine responses in identical twins.

The rearrangement links TRBV20-1 to TRBJ1-1, with a tentative D call TRBD1 (5 bases). Sequenced material: CD4+ T cells sorted from blood. The TCR comes from a woman between 18 and 29 years old in good health. The CDR3 region is CSAIPGTEAFF. DNA of the CDR3: TGCAGTGCTATTCCAGGGACTGAAGCTTTCTTT.